This record concerns one TCR beta chain sequence. The antigen remains undetermined. This sample stems from a study of shared clonotypes between healthy human individuals. Study-wide findings and caveats: Clonotype sharing among donors likely depends on sequencing depth. There were few donors, and this limited the genetic and exposure-history diversity represented.

Every immunoSEQ plate was one replicate of a subset's evenly spread DNA. Here immunoSEQ multiplex PCR was the method, and the copy in TCRdb shows in-frame clones only, minus some. The sample gives more than 2 million clones, around 96% of which show up once; about 1.1% is in the top ten. Terminally differentiated effector memory CD45RA+ cells were excluded from the naive CD8 cells, which were CD45RO-negative and positively selected for CCR7. The TCR was taken from a man aged 18-30 years in good health. The specimen sequenced was naive CD8+ T cells sorted from blood.

The CDR3 is CAWMPYTGELFF. In nucleotides, the CDR3 is TGTGCCTGGATGCCATACACCGGGGAGCTGTTTTTT. This chain connects TRBV30 to TRBJ2-2; D remains unclear. Trimming cost V 4 bases and J 3 bases, with 6 bases left between them. From germline, CDR1 is GTSNPN and CDR2 SVGIG (reference sequence). The CDR3 contains 12 residues.